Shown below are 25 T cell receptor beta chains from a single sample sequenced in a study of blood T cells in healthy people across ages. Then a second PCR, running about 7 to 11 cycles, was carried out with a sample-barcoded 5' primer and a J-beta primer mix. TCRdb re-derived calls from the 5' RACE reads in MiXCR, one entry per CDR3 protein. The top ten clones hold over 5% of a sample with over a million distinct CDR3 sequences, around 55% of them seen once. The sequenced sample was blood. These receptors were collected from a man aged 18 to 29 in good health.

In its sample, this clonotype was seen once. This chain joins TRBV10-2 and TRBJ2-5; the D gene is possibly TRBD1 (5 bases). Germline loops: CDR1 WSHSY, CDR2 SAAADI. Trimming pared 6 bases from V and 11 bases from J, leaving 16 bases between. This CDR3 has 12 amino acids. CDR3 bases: TGCGCCAGCAGGGACATACTCAATGAGCAGTACTTC. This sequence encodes CASRDILNEQYF.

CDR3 residues: CSAKGLAGLTGELFF. In DNA form, the CDR3 reads TGCAGTGCTAAAGGACTAGCGGGTCTCACCGGGGAGCTGTTTTTT. The chain links TRBV20-1 to TRBJ2-2, with 11 bases aligning to TRBD2. The CDR3 is made up of 15 amino acids. The J segment lost 4 bases and the V segment lost 4 bases, leaving 5 bases of the junction unmatched. Germline values: CDR1 DFQATT, CDR2 SNEGSKA (reference sequence).

This CDR3 reads CASRGQADEQFF. The CDR3 nucleotides are TGCGCCAGCAGAGGTCAGGCCGATGAGCAGTTCTTC. The chain uses TRBV5-1 and TRBJ2-1; D is unclear. Germline V gene data show CDR1 as SGHRS and CDR2 as YFSETQ. V was pared by 5 bases and J by 8 bases, with 11 bases between. The CDR3 is 12 residues long.

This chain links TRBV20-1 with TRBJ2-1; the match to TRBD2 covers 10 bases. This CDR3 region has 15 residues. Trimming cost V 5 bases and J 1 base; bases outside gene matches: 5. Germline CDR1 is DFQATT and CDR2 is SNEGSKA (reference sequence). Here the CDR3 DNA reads TGCAGTGCTCCGGGGACTAGCGAGTCCTACAATGAGCAGTTCTTC. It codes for CSAPGTSESYNEQFF.

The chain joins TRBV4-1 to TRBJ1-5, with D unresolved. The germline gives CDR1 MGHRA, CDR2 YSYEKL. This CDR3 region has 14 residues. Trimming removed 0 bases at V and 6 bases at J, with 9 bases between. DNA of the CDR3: TGCGCCAGCAGCCAAGATCACCTGGGTCAGCCCCAGCATTTT. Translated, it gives CASSQDHLGQPQHF.

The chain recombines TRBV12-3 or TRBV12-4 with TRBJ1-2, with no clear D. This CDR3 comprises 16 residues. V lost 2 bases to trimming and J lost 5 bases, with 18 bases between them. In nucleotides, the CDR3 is TGTGCCAGCAGTTTACTCGCCAGGAGTCAACAGTATGGCTACACCTTC. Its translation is CASSLLARSQQYGYTF.

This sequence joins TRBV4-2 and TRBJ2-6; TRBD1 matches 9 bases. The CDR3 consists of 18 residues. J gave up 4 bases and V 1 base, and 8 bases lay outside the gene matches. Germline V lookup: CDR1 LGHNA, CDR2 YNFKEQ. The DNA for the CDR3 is TGTGCCAGCAGCCAAGTGTACAGGGGGCGCGAGGGGGCCAACGTCCTGACTTTC. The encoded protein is CASSQVYRGREGANVLTF.

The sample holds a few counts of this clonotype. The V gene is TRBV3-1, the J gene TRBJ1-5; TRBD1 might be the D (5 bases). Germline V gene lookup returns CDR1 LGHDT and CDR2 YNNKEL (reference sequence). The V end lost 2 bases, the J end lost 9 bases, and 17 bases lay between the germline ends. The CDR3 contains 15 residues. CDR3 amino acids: CASSQTRGSLAPQHF. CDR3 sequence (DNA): TGTGCCAGCAGCCAAACGAGGGGTAGCCTGGCGCCCCAGCATTTT.

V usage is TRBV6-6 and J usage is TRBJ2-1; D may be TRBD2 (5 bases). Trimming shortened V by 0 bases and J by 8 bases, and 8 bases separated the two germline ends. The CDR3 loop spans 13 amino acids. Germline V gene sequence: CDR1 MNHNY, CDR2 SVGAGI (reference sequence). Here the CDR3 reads CASSYSIGDEQFF. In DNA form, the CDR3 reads TGTGCCAGCAGTTACTCGATCGGGGATGAGCAGTTCTTC.

In DNA form, the CDR3 reads TGCAGTGCTAGCGACGGAACAGGGACCTACGAGCAGTACTTC. The encoded protein is CSASDGTGTYEQYF. The genes are TRBV20-1 and TRBJ2-7; D perhaps matches TRBD1 (6 bases). Between the trimmed V and J ends, which lost 3 bases and 2 bases, there was a span of 14 bases. Per germline, CDR1 DFQATT and CDR2 SNEGSKA (reference sequence). The CDR3 has 14 residues.

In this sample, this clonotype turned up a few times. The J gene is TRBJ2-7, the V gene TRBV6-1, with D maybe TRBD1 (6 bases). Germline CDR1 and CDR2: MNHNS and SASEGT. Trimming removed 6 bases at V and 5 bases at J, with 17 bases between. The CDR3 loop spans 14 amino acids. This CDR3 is CASRPGQYPHEQYF. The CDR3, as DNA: TGTGCCAGCAGACCCGGACAGTACCCCCACGAGCAGTACTTC.

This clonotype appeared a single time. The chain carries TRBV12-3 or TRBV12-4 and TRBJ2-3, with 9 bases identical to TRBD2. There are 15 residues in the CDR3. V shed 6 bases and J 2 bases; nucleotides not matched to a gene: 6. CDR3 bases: TGTGCCAGCAGCACGACTAGCGGATACACAGATACGCAGTATTTT. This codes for CASSTTSGYTDTQYF.

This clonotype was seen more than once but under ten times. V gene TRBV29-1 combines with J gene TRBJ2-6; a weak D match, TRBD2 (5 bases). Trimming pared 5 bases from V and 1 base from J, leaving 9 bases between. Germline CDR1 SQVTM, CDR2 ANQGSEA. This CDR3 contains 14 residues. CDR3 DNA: TGCAGCGTTCTCGGGGAGTCTGGGGCCAACGTCCTGACTTTC. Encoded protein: CSVLGESGANVLTF.

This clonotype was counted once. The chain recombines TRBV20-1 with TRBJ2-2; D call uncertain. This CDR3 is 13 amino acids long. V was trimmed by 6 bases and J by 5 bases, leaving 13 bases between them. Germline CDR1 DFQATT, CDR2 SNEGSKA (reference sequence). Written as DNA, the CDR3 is TGCAGTGCCCACTTTCCAGAGACCGGGGAGCTGTTTTTT. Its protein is CSAHFPETGELFF.

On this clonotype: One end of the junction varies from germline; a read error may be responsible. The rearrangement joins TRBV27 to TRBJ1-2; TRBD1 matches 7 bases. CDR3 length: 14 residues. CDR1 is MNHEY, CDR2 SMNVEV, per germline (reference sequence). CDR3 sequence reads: CAGSLGPGTEGYTF. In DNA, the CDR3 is TGTGCCGGCAGTTTAGGGCCCGGGACAGAAGGCTACACCTTC.

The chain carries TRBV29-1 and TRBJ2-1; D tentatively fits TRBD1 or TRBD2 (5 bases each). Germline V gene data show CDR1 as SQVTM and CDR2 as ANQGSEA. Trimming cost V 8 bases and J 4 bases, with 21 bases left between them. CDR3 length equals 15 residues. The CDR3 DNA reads TGCAGCTCCAGGGAACCGGGACGGCAATACAATGAGCAGTTCTTC. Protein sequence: CSSREPGRQYNEQFF.

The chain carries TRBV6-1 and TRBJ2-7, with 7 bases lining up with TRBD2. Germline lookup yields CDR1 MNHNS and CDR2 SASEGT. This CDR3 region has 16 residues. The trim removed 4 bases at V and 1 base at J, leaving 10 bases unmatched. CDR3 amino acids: CASSVRGGRGSYEQYF. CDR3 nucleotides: TGTGCCAGCAGTGTAAGAGGCGGGAGAGGATCCTACGAGCAGTACTTC.

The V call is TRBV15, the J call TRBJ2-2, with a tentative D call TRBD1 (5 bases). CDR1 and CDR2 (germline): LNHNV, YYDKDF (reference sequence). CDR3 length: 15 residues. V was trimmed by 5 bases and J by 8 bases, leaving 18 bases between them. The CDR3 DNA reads TGTGCCACCAGCGGCAGTCTCAGGGATTTAGGGGAGCTGTTTTTT. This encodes CATSGSLRDLGELFF.

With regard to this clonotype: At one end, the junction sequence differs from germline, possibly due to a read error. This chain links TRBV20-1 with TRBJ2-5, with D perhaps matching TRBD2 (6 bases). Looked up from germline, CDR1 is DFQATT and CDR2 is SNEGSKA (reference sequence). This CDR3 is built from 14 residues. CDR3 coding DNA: TGCAGTACTAGACCCCTAGCGCGCCAAGAGACCCAGTACTTC. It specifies CSTRPLARQETQYF.

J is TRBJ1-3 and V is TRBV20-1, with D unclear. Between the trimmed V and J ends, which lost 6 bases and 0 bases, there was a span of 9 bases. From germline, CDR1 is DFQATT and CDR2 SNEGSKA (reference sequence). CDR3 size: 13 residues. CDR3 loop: CSAKEVSGNTIYF. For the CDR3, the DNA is TGCAGTGCCAAGGAGGTCTCTGGAAACACCATATATTTT.

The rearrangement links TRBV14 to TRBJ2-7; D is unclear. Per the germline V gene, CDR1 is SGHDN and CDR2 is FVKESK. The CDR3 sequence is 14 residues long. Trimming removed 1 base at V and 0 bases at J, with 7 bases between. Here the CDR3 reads CASSQGQNSYEQYF. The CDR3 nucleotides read TGTGCCAGCAGCCAAGGCCAGAACTCCTACGAGCAGTACTTC.

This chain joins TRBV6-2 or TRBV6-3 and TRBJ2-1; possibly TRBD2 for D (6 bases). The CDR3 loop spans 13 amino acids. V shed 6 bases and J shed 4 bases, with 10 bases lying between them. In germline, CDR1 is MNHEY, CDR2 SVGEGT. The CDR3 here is CASRPGVYNEQFF. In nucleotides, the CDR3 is TGTGCCAGCAGGCCGGGGGTTTACAATGAGCAGTTCTTC.

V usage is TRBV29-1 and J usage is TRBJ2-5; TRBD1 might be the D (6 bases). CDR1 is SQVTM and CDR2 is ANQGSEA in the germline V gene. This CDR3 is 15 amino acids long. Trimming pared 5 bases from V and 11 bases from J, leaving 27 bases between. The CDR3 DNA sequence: TGCAGCGTTTCACTCCAAGGGGCAGGGGCAGGTGAGCAGTACTTC. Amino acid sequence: CSVSLQGAGAGEQYF.

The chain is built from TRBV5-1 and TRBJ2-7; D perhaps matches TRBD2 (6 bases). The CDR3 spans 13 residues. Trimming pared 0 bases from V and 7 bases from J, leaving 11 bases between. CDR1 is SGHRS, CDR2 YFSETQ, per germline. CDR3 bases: TGCGCCAGCAGCTTGGAAGGGACTCCGGAGCAGTACTTC. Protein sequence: CASSLEGTPEQYF.

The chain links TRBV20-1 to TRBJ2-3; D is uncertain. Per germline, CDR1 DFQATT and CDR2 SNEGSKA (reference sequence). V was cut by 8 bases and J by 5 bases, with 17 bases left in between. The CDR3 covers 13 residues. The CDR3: CSIPPRGVDTQYF. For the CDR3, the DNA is TGCAGTATCCCCCCACGTGGGGTAGATACGCAGTATTTT.